This TCR beta chain was sequenced for a study of identifying expanded T cells in peripheral blood. This clone was counted once. As yet, its antigen is unknown. Study findings and constraints: Over approximately two and four weeks, about 15 and 19 clones changed, versus roughly 1.2 between replicates.

The assay was immunoSEQ multiplex PCR, and TCRdb's table has in-frame clones only and misses some. The data show about 80,000 clones, around nine tenths seen once. The V end lost 4 bases, the J end lost 4 bases, and 23 bases lay between the germline ends. The CDR3 sequence is 17 residues long. Germline CDR1 reads SGHTS; CDR2 reads YDEGEE. This chain joins TRBV5-8 and TRBJ1-2; D gene uncertain. The sample consisted of blood. The receptor was isolated from a person aged 18 to 70 in good health. The CDR3 region has the DNA TGTGCCAGCAGCCCCCGCGCCCCCCGGGGAGGACGCTATGGCTACACCTTC. This translates into CASSPRAPRGGRYGYTF.